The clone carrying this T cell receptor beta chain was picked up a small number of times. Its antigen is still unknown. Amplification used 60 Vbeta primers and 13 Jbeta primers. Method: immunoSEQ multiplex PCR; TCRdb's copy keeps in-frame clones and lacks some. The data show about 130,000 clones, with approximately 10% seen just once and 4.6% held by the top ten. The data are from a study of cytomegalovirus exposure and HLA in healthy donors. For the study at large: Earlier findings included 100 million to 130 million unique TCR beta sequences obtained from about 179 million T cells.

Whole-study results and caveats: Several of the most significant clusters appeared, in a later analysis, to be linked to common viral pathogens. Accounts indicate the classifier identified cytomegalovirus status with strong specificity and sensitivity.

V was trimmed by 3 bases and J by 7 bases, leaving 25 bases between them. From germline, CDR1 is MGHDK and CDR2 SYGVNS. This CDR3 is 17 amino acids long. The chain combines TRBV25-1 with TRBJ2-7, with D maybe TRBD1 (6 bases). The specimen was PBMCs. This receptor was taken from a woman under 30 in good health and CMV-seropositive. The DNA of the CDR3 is TGTGCCAGCAGTGACCGCCGTGGGACACCTCTCCTAAGGGAGCAGTACTTC. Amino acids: CASSDRRGTPLLREQYF.